This record concerns one TCR beta chain sequence. The data are from a study of PD-L1 blockade in urothelial cancer. The overall study: About 85% of the 29 patients were men whose urothelial cancer was bladder-origin. A median blood sample held about 140,000 T cells and tens of thousands of unique TCRs.

TCRdb's copy holds only in-frame clones and misses some; the assay was immunoSEQ multiplex PCR. This table has tens of thousands of clones, roughly four fifths appearing once. Trimming removed 5 bases at V and 5 bases at J, with 15 bases between. Germline-derived CDR1 and CDR2 are SGHVS and FQNEAQ. This CDR3 contains 14 residues. The source was PBMCs, collected around atezolizumab (anti-PD-L1) treatment. The sequence derives from a man aged 65-85 years with urothelial cancer. The gene calls are TRBV7-8 and TRBJ2-5; D gene uncertain. The CDR3 DNA sequence: TGTGCCAGCAGCCCGACGCCGGGTCGGGAGACCCAGTACTTC. Translating gives CASSPTPGRETQYF.